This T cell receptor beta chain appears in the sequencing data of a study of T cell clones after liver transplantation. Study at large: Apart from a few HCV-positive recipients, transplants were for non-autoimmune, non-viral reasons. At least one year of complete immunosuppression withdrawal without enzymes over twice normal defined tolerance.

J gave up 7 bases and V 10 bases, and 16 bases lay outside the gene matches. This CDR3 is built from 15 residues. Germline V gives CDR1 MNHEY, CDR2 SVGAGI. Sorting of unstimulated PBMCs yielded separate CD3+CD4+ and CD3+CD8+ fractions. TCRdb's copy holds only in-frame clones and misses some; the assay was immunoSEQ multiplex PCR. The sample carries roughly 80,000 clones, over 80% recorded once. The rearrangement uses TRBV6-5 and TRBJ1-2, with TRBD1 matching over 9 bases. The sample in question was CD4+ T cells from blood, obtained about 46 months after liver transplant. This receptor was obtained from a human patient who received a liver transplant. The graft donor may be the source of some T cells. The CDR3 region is CATWDRASISGGYTF. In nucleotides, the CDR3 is TGTGCCACATGGGACAGGGCTTCCATTTCAGGTGGCTACACCTTC.